The rows below give T cell receptor beta chains drawn from one sample of a study of blood T cell repertoires in COVID-19. The assay was immunoSEQ multiplex PCR, and TCRdb's table has in-frame clones only and misses some. The sample yields 200,000 to 250,000 clones, over 75% seen once. Sequencing was done on a sample of peripheral blood. Receptors were obtained from a human donor in a cohort sampled during active COVID-19. The CDR3 runs from the conserved cysteine through the conserved F or W. The order of the fields is CDR3 protein, CDR3 DNA, V gene, J gene, D gene, clone size. The D gene is left open where the match is weak. A clone size is listed for some rows: how often the clone was seen (once, few, many), or a class if it is expanded.

CASSLRVLQETQYF	TGCGCCAGCAGCCTCAGGGTACTCCAAGAGACCCAGTACTTC	TRBV4-1	TRBJ2-5	-	-
CASSETGNPYNEQFF	TGTGCCAGCAGCGAAACAGGGAACCCCTACAATGAGCAGTTCTTC	TRBV9	TRBJ2-1	-	once
CASSRGGNTEAFF	TGTGCCAGTTCGAGGGGGGGGAACACTGAAGCTTTCTTT	TRBV19	TRBJ1-1	-	-
CASSQKATVSYEQYF	TGTGCCAGCAGCCAAAAGGCGACAGTCTCCTACGAGCAGTACTTC	TRBV14	TRBJ2-7	-	few
CASSSRDTMNTEAFF	TGCGCCAGCAGCTCACGGGACACCATGAACACTGAAGCTTTCTTT	TRBV5-1	TRBJ1-1	-	-
CATGQGGEQYF	TGTGCCACTGGACAGGGAGGCGAGCAGTACTTC	TRBV19	TRBJ2-7	TRBD1	-
CASSLVGLQETQYF	TGTGCCAGCTCGCTGGTAGGACTACAAGAGACCCAGTACTTC	TRBV18	TRBJ2-5	-	once
CASSSGLGNEQFF	TGTGCCAGTAGTTCTGGACTAGGTAATGAGCAGTTCTTC	TRBV19	TRBJ2-1	TRBD2	-
CASSRGRRGSSYEQYF	TGTGCCAGCAGCCGCGGTCGGCGGGGATCCTCCTACGAGCAGTACTTC	TRBV28	TRBJ2-7	-	-
CASSFIRGTGELFF	TGTGCCAGCAGCTTTATAAGGGGGACCGGGGAGCTGTTTTTT	TRBV7-9	TRBJ2-2	-	-
CATSRGIGGDTEAFF	TGTGCCACCAGCAGAGGAATAGGAGGGGACACTGAAGCTTTCTTT	TRBV15	TRBJ1-1	-	-
CASSQETGYNQPQHF	TGCGCCAGCAGCCAAGAGACAGGCTACAATCAGCCCCAGCATTTT	TRBV4-3	TRBJ1-5	-	-
CASSSRGVNTEAFF	TGTGCCAGCAGTTCTAGGGGTGTGAACACTGAAGCTTTCTTT	TRBV6-5	TRBJ1-1	-	-